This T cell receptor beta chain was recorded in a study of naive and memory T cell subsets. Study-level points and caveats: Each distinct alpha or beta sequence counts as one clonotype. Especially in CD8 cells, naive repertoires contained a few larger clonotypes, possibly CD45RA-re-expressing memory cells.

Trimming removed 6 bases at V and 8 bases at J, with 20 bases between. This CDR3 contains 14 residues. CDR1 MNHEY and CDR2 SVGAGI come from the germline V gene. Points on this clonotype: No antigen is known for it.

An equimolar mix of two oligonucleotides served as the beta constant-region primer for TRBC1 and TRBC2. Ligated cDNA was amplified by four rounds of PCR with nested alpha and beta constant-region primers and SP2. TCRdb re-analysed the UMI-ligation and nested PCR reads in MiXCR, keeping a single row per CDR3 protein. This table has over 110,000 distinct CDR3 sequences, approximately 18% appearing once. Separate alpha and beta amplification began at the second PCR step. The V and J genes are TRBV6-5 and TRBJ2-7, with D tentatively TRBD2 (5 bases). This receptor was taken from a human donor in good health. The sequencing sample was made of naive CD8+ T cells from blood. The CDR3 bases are TGTGCCAGCAGCTCCCGCCCGGGGTCCGGTCAGCAGTACTTC. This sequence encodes CASSSRPGSGQQYF.